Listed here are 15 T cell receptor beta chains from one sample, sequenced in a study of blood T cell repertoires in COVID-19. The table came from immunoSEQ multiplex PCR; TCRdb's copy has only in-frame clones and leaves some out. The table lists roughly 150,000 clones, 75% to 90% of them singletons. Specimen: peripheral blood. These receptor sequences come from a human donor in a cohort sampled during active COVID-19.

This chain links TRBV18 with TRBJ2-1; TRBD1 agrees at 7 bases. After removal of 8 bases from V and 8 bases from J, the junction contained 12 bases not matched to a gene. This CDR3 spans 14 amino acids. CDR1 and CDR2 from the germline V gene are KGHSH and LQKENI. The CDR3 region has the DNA TGTGCCAGCCCCCCTACAGGGGTGTCGGATGAGCAGTTCTTC. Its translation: CASPPTGVSDEQFF. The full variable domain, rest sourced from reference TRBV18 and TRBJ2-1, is NAGVMQNPRHLVRRRGQEARLRCSPMKGHSHVYWYRQLPEEGLKFMVYLQKENIIDESGMPKERFSAEFPKEGPSILRIQQVVRGDSAAYFCASPPTGVSDEQFFGPGTRLTVL.

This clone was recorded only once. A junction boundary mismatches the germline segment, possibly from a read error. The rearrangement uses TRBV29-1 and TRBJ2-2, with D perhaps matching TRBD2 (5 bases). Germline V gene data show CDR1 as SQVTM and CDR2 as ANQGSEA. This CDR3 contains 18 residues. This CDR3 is CSVKDGGPPLANTGELFF. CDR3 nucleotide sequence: TGCAGCGTTAAAGACGGCGGGCCGCCTCTCGCGAACACCGGGGAGCTGTTTTTT.

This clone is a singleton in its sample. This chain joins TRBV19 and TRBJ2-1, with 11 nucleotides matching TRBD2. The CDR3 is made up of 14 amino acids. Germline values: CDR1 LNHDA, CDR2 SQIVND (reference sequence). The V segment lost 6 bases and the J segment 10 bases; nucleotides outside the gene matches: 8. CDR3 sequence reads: CASRTGLAALEQFF. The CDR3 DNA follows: TGTGCCAGTAGGACGGGACTAGCGGCCCTCGAGCAGTTCTTC. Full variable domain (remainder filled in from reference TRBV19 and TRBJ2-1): DGGITQSPKYLFRKEGQNVTLSCEQNLNHDAMYWYRQDPGQGLRLIYYSQIVNDFQKGDIAEGYSVSREKKESFPLTVTSAQKNPTAFYLCASRTGLAALEQFFGPGTRLTVL.

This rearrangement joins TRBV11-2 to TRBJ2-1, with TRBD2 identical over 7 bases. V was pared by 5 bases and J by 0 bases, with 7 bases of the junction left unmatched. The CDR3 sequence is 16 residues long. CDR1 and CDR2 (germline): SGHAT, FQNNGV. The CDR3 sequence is CASSVLRGSSYNEQFF. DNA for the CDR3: TGTGCCAGCAGCGTTCTGCGGGGGAGCTCCTACAATGAGCAGTTCTTC.

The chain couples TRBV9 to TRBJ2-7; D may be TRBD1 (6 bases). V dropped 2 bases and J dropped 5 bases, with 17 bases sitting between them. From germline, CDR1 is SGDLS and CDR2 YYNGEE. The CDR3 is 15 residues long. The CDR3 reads CASSVGLRRGDEQYF. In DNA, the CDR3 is TGTGCCAGCAGCGTCGGTCTCCGCAGGGGCGACGAGCAGTACTTC. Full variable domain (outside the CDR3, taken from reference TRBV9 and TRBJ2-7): DSGVTQTPKHLITATGQRVTLRCSPRSGDLSVYWYQQSLDQGLQFLIQYYNGEERAKGNILERFSAQQFPDLHSELNLSSLELGDSALYFCASSVGLRRGDEQYFGPGTRLTVT.

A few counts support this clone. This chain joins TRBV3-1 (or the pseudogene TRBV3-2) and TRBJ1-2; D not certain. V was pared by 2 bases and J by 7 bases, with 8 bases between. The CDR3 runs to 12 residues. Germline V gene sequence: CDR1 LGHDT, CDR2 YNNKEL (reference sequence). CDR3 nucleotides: TGTGCCAGCAGCCAAACCGGGGTTGGCTACACCTTC. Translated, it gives CASSQTGVGYTF.

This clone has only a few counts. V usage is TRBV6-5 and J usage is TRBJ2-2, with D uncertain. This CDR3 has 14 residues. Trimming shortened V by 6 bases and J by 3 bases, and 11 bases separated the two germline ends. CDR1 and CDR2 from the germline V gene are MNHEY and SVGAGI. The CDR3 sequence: CASRATADTGELFF. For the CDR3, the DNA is TGTGCCAGCAGGGCGACCGCGGACACCGGGGAGCTGTTTTTT.

CDR3 sequence (DNA): TGTGCCAGCAGTGAGGTCCGGAGCGAAGGGGCCCAGTACTTC. This gives the protein CASSEVRSEGAQYF. The chain combines TRBV2 with TRBJ2-5; weak D call: TRBD1 (5 bases). V shed 3 bases and J shed 9 bases, with 17 bases lying between them. Germline V gene data show CDR1 as SNHLY and CDR2 as FYNNEI. CDR3 length equals 14 residues.

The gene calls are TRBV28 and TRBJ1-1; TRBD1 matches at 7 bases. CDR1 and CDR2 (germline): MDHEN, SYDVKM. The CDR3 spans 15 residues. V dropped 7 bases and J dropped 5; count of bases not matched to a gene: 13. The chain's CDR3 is CASNPRDSGKTEAFF. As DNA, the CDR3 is TGTGCCAGCAACCCCCGGGACAGCGGTAAAACTGAAGCTTTCTTT. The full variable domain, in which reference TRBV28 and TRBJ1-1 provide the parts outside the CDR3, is DVKVTQSSRYLVKRTGEKVFLECVQDMDHENMFWYRQDPGLGLRLIYFSYDVKMKEKGDIPEGYSVSREKKERFSLILESASTNQTSMYLCASNPRDSGKTEAFFGQGTRLTVV.

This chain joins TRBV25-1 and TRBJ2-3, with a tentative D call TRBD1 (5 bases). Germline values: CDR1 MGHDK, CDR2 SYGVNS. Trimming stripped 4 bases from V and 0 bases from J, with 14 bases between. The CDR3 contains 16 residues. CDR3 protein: CASSASGISSTDTQYF. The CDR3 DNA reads TGTGCCAGCAGTGCTTCAGGGATTTCTAGCACAGATACGCAGTATTTT.

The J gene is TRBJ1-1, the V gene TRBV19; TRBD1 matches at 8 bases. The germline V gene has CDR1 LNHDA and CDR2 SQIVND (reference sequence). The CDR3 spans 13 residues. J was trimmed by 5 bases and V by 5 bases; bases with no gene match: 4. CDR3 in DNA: TGTGCCAGTAGTGTGGACAGGGATACTGAAGCTTTCTTT. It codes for CASSVDRDTEAFF.

As DNA, the CDR3 is TGCAGCGTTCAGACAGGGGGCATCTACGAGCAGTACTTC. As protein: CSVQTGGIYEQYF. The chain is built from TRBV29-1 and TRBJ2-7, with 10 nucleotides matching TRBD1. The V segment lost 5 bases and the J segment 3 bases; nucleotides outside the gene matches: 4. CDR3 size: 13 residues. Germline V gene sequence: CDR1 SQVTM, CDR2 ANQGSEA.

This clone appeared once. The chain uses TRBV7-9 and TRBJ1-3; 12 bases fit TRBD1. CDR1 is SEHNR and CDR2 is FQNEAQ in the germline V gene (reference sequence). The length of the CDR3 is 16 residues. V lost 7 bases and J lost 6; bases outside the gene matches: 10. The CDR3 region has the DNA TGTGCCAGCACCCAATCGGGACAGGGGGCGGAAAACACCATATATTTT. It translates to CASTQSGQGAENTIYF.

In DNA, the CDR3 is TGCGCCAGCAGCCAAGAAAAGCTTGGCACAGGCCGGATGTATGGCTACACCTTC. Protein sequence: CASSQEKLGTGRMYGYTF. This rearrangement joins TRBV4-1 to TRBJ1-2; D is possibly TRBD1 (5 bases). The V end lost 0 bases, the J end lost 5 bases, and 22 bases lay between the germline ends. The CDR3 runs 18 residues. Looked up from germline, CDR1 is MGHRA and CDR2 is YSYEKL.

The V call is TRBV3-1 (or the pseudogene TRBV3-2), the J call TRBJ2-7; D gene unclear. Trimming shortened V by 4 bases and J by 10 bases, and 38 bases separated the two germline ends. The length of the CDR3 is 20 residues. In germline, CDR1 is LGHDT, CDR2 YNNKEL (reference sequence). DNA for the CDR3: TGTGCCAGCAGCCCCACAAGTCCCAACTATTACACCGAGCCGACCGTAGGTCAGTACTTC. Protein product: CASSPTSPNYYTEPTVGQYF.